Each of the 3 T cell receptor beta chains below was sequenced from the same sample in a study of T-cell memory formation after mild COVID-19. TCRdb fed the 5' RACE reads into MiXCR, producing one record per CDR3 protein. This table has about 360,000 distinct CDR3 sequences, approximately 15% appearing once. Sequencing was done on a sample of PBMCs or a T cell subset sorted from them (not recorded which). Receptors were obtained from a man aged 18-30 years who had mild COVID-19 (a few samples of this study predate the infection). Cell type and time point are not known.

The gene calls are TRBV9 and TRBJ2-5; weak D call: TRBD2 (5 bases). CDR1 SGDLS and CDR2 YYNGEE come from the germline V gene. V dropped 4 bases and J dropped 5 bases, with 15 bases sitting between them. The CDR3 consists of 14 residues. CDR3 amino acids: CASSILASDETQYF. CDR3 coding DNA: TGTGCCAGCAGCATTCTAGCAAGTGACGAGACCCAGTACTTC.

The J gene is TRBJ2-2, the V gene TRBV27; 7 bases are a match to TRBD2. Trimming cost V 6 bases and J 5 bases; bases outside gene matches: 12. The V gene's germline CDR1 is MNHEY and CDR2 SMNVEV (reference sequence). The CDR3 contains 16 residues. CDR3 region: CASRWLGGGVTGELFF. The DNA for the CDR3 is TGTGCCAGCAGGTGGTTGGGGGGAGGGGTGACCGGGGAGCTGTTTTTT.

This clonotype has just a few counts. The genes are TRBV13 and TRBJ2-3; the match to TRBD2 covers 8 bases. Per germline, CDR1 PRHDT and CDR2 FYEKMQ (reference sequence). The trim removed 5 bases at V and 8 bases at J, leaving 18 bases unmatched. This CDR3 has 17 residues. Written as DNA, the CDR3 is TGTGCCAGCAGCCCCCCTCCGTTGAGCGGGGGAGTGGGTACGCAGTATTTT. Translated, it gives CASSPPPLSGGVGTQYF.